The next 7 T cell receptor beta chains were all read from a single sample in a study of blood T cells in healthy people across ages. Then a second PCR, running roughly 7 to 11 cycles, was carried out with a sample-barcoded 5' primer and a J-beta primer mix. TCRdb reanalysed the 5' RACE reads using MiXCR and keeps one entry per CDR3 protein. The sample records about 700,000 distinct CDR3 sequences, approximately 30% being singletons. Sample: blood. All receptors come from a woman at least 80 years old in good health.

The chain links TRBV7-8 to TRBJ2-5; D is perhaps TRBD2 (5 bases). The DNA end is more similar to TRBJ2-7, so the J call may be wrong. Per the germline V gene, CDR1 is SGHVS and CDR2 is FQNEAQ. The CDR3 length is 13 residues. The CDR3 spells CASSFGIYYEQYF. The CDR3 DNA reads as TGTGCCAGCAGCTTCGGGATTTATTACGAGCAGTACTTC.

The CDR3 nucleotides are TGCAGTGCTGGAAATGAGCAGTTCTTC. Translating gives CSAGNEQFF. The chain is built from TRBV20-1 and TRBJ2-1; D is uncertain. The CDR3 sequence is 9 residues long. The V gene's germline CDR1 is DFQATT and CDR2 SNEGSKA (reference sequence). Trimming shortened V by 5 bases and J by 7 bases, and 3 bases separated the two germline ends.

This rearrangement joins TRBV18 to TRBJ1-1, with D tentatively TRBD1 (5 bases). The CDR3 spans 13 residues. CDR1 KGHSH and CDR2 LQKENI come from the germline V gene. V gave up 3 bases and J gave up 6 bases, with 11 bases separating them. CDR3 coding DNA: TGTGCCAGCTCACCCTACGGGGGTGCTGAAGCTTTCTTT. This sequence encodes CASSPYGGAEAFF.

This clonotype was seen ten or more times. The chain couples TRBV7-9 to TRBJ1-4, with D unresolved. The CDR3 runs 13 residues. Germline-derived CDR1 and CDR2 are SEHNR and FQNEAQ (reference sequence). The germline V and J ends were trimmed by 4 bases and 4 bases, with 7 bases remaining between them. CDR3: CASSSNINEKLFF. CDR3 nucleotides: TGTGCCAGCAGCTCTAACATTAATGAAAAACTGTTTTTT. Together with reference TRBV7-9 and TRBJ1-4, the CDR3 gives the full variable domain: DTGVSQNPRHKITKRGQNVTFRCDPISEHNRLYWYRQTLGQGPEFLTYFQNEAQLEKSRLLSDRFSAERPKGSFSTLEIQRTEQGDSAMYLCASSSNINEKLFFGSGTQLSVL.

Concerning this clonotype itself: A read error is possible here, since a much larger clone lies one base away. The gene calls are TRBV25-1 and TRBJ2-5; no reliable D call. The CDR3 runs 13 residues. The germline gives CDR1 MGHDK, CDR2 SYGVNS. The CDR3 coding sequence is TGTACCAGCAGTGCGACGGGCCGAGAGACCCAGTACTTC. Protein: CTSSATGRETQYF.

Points on this clonotype: Germline is not matched at one junction end, which may reflect a read error. This chain links TRBV10-3 with TRBJ1-5; D is undetermined. Germline values: CDR1 ENHRY, CDR2 SYGVKD. This CDR3 has 13 amino acids. In nucleotides, the CDR3 is TGTGCCATCACTGAGGCTACCAATCAGCCCCAGCATTTT. Translation gives CAITEATNQPQHF.

The V call is TRBV6-5, the J call TRBJ2-2; TRBD1 aligns across 7 bases. V trimming: 8 bases; J trimming: 4 bases; junction bases outside the gene matches: 7. The CDR3 has 14 residues. Per the germline V gene, CDR1 is MNHEY and CDR2 is SVGAGI. This CDR3 reads CASQRGQRTGELFF. CDR3 nucleotide sequence: TGTGCCAGCCAAAGGGGACAGCGCACCGGGGAGCTGTTTTTT.